This T cell receptor (beta chain) emerged from a study of blood T cells in healthy people across ages. Primers used in a second PCR of about 7 to 12 cycles were a sample-barcoded 5' primer and a J-beta primer mix. One entry per CDR3 protein results from TCRdb running MiXCR on the 5' RACE reads. The table lists over 950,000 distinct CDR3 sequences, 30% to 40% of them singletons. This clonotype has just a few counts. The sequenced sample was blood. The source is a man aged 18 to 29 in good health.

CDR3 residues: CASSQVVVAEQFF. The CDR3 region has the DNA TGCGCCAGCAGCCAAGTTGTAGTAGCTGAGCAGTTCTTC. The genes are TRBV4-1 and TRBJ2-1; D gene unclear. The length of the CDR3 is 13 residues. V was shortened by 1 base and J by 9 bases, with 10 bases between the two germline ends. The germline CDR1 and CDR2 sequences are MGHRA and YSYEKL.